A single sample is the source of the 13 T cell receptor beta chains below, sequenced in a study of graft-versus-host responses after intestinal transplantation. Clones were sequenced by immunoSEQ multiplex PCR, and TCRdb holds only the in-frame ones, with some missing. This table has approximately 15,000 clones, roughly two thirds appearing once. The graft tissue was processed, and this released both intraepithelial and lamina propria lymphocytes. This sample comprised ileum tissue, obtained 674 days after intestinal transplantation. Receptors originate from a human patient who received an intestinal transplant, so some T cells may come from the graft donor.

This chain joins TRBV5-1 and TRBJ2-3; tentative D call: TRBD2 (7 bases). Germline V lookup: CDR1 SGHRS, CDR2 YFSETQ. This CDR3 has 15 residues. Trimming took 2 bases from V and 0 from J, leaving 10 bases between them. The CDR3 region has the DNA TGCGCCAGCAGCTTCCGGGGGGCTAGCACAGATACGCAGTATTTT. Protein product: CASSFRGASTDTQYF.

The gene calls are TRBV10-3 and TRBJ1-1; TRBD1 might be the D (6 bases). The germline V gene encodes CDR1 ENHRY and CDR2 SYGVKD. Trimming removed 1 base from V and 4 bases from J, with 19 bases in between. The CDR3 has 17 residues. The CDR3: CAISEWATGQGVTEAFF. Written as DNA, the CDR3 is TGTGCCATCAGTGAGTGGGCAACAGGGCAAGGGGTCACTGAAGCTTTCTTT.

This clone was detected a few times. The rearrangement links TRBV27 to TRBJ1-2, with D possibly being TRBD1 (6 bases). The V end lost 5 bases, the J end lost 8 bases, and 18 bases lay between the germline ends. This CDR3 region has 14 residues. Per germline, CDR1 MNHEY and CDR2 SMNVEV (reference sequence). The CDR3 protein is CASSPHSGTRGYTF. The CDR3 bases are TGTGCCAGCAGTCCCCACTCCGGGACAAGAGGCTACACCTTC.

The V call is TRBV7-2, the J call TRBJ2-1; 8 bases align to TRBD2. Germline-derived CDR1 and CDR2 are SGHTA and FQGNSA. Trimming at V came to 5 bases and at J to 2 bases, leaving 5 bases not matched to a gene. This CDR3 comprises 15 residues. CDR3 loop: CASSGGLAPYNEQFF. The CDR3 bases are TGTGCCAGCAGCGGAGGACTAGCCCCCTACAATGAGCAGTTCTTC. The entire variable domain, with the rest obtained from reference TRBV7-2 and TRBJ2-1, is as follows: GAGVSQSPSNKVTEKGKDVELRCDPISGHTALYWYRQSLGQGLEFLIYFQGNSAPDKSGLPSDRFSAERTGGSVSTLTIQRTQQEDSAVYLCASSGGLAPYNEQFFGPGTRLTVL.

The V call is TRBV2, the J call TRBJ1-4, with D tentatively TRBD1 (5 bases). Germline CDR1 and CDR2: SNHLY and FYNNEI. This CDR3 spans 16 amino acids. Trimming removed 0 bases from V and 2 bases from J, with 10 bases in between. The CDR3 here is CASSEARGGTNEKLFF. DNA of the CDR3: TGTGCCAGCAGTGAAGCAAGGGGAGGGACTAATGAAAAACTGTTTTTT.

The rearrangement links TRBV21-1 to TRBJ2-3; the D call TRBD2 from the table was never checked on the DNA. TRBV21-1 is shown as a pseudogene. CDR3 length equals 18 residues. CDR3 DNA: TGTGCCAGCAGTAAATCCGCTACTAGTTCTCATTGCACAGATACGCAGTATTTT. Its translation is CASSKSATSSHCTDTQYF.

This clone occurred a few times. This chain joins TRBV10-3 and TRBJ2-3, with a weak D call TRBD2 (6 bases). Germline V gene data show CDR1 as ENHRY and CDR2 as SYGVKD. The V end was cut by 2 bases, the J end by 2 bases, with 8 bases between. The CDR3 covers 14 residues. The CDR3 DNA reads TGTGCCATCAGTGAGAGGACTATCACAGATACGCAGTATTTT. It is translated as CAISERTITDTQYF.

This clone was detected only a few times. The V call is TRBV5-8, the J call TRBJ1-2; TRBD1 is a possible D gene (6 bases). The CDR3 has 15 residues. Germline CDR1 is SGHTS and CDR2 is YDEGEE. Trimming cost V 4 bases and J 4 bases, with 17 bases left between them. CDR3 nucleotide sequence: TGTGCCAGCAGCCTACCGACAGGACTAGGCTATGGCTACACCTTC. Protein product: CASSLPTGLGYGYTF. Full variable domain (remainder filled in from reference TRBV5-8 and TRBJ1-2): EAGVTQSPTHLIKTRGQQATLRCSPISGHTSVYWYQQALGLGLQFLLWYDEGEERNRGNFPPRFSGRQFPNYSSELNVNALELEDSALYLCASSLPTGLGYGYTFGSGTRLTVV.

This rearrangement joins TRBV5-5 to TRBJ2-1, with D perhaps matching TRBD1 (5 bases). V lost 4 bases, J lost 4 bases, and 15 bases lay in between. Germline CDR1 SGHKS, CDR2 YYEKEE (reference sequence). The CDR3 spans 15 residues. The CDR3 region has the DNA TGTGCCAGCAGCCGCCGGCAGGACAATTACAATGAGCAGTTCTTC. It yields the protein CASSRRQDNYNEQFF.

In its sample, this clone was seen a few times. The chain links TRBV4-3 to TRBJ2-1; a weak D match, TRBD1 (5 bases). The CDR3 spans 13 residues. The V end lost 2 bases, the J end lost 5 bases, and 7 bases lay between the germline ends. Germline CDR1 and CDR2: LGHNA and YSLEER. The CDR3 loop is CASSQSGHNEQFF. For the CDR3, the DNA is TGCGCCAGCAGCCAATCAGGGCACAATGAGCAGTTCTTC.

The chain is built from TRBV5-1 and TRBJ1-1; D perhaps matches TRBD1 (6 bases). This CDR3 has 15 amino acids. The germline CDR1 and CDR2 sequences are SGHRS and YFSETQ. V lost 4 bases, J lost 0 bases, and 13 bases lay in between. CDR3 bases: TGCGCCAGCAGCCCAGGGGTCCTAATGAACACTGAAGCTTTCTTT. The encoded protein is CASSPGVLMNTEAFF.

The V gene is TRBV25-1, the J gene TRBJ2-1, with 13 bases fitting TRBD2. The CDR3 sequence is 14 residues long. Germline V gene data show CDR1 as MGHDK and CDR2 as SYGVNS. With V trimmed by 8 bases and J by 6 bases, 4 bases remained unmatched. The CDR3 region is CASAGLAGPNEQFF. CDR3 DNA: TGTGCCAGCGCGGGACTAGCGGGGCCCAATGAGCAGTTCTTC. Full variable domain (rest looked up from reference TRBV25-1 and TRBJ2-1): EADIYQTPRYLVIGTGKKITLECSQTMGHDKMYWYQQDPGMELHLIHYSYGVNSTEKGDLSSESTVSRIRTEHFPLTLESARPSHTSQYLCASAGLAGPNEQFFGPGTRLTVL.

CDR3 protein: CASSTSAESTDTQYF. In DNA, the CDR3 is TGTGCCAGCAGCACCAGTGCGGAGAGCACAGATACGCAGTATTTT. The rearrangement joins TRBV6-4 to TRBJ2-3, with D unclear. The germline V and J ends were trimmed by 6 bases and 0 bases, with 13 bases remaining between them. The CDR3 is 15 amino acids. Germline V gene lookup returns CDR1 MRHNA and CDR2 SNTAGT.